The 14 T cell receptor beta chains given below trace back to one sample, sequenced in a study of CD8 T cells in ankylosing spondylitis. TCRdb reprocessed the 5' RACE reads via MiXCR and lists one record per CDR3 protein. The table records under 300,000 distinct CDR3 sequences, 9.5% to 12% of them present only once. The sample taken for sequencing was blood, either unsorted or a sorted T cell fraction (not recorded which). These receptor sequences come from a male donor with ankylosing spondylitis or in good health (not recorded which).

This clonotype appeared many times. This chain connects TRBV11-2 to TRBJ2-2; 7 bases match TRBD1. The V and J ends lost 7 bases and 4 bases, in that order; junction bases with no gene match: 9. Germline lookup yields CDR1 SGHAT and CDR2 FQNNGV. There are 15 residues in the CDR3. The CDR3 region has the DNA TGTGCCAGCAAAGAACAGGGGATTGTCACCGGGGAGCTGTTTTTT. It translates to CASKEQGIVTGELFF. The full variable domain, rest sourced from reference TRBV11-2 and TRBJ2-2, is EAGVAQSPRYKIIEKRQSVAFWCNPISGHATLYWYQQILGQGPKLLIQFQNNGVVDDSQLPKDRFSAERLKGVDSTLKIQPAKLEDSAVYLCASKEQGIVTGELFFGEGSRLTVL.

This clonotype was observed a single time. This may be a read error: a much more frequent sequence differs by one nucleotide. This chain uses TRBV10-3 with TRBJ2-5, with D perhaps matching TRBD2 (5 bases). Germline CDR1 ENHRY, CDR2 SYGVKD. This CDR3 is built from 16 residues. This CDR3 reads CATSESAGHEQETQYF. DNA for the CDR3: TGTGCCACCAGTGAGTCGGCGGGTCACGAACAAGAGACCCAGTACTTC.

In this sample, this clonotype turned up many times. The chain joins TRBV12-3 or TRBV12-4 to TRBJ2-3, with D perhaps TRBD1 or TRBD2 (5 bases each). This CDR3 contains 15 residues. Trimming cost V 7 bases and J 3 bases, with 17 bases left between them. Here the CDR3 DNA reads TGTGCCAGCAACCCGGGACGGGATATTACAGATACGCAGTATTTT. The encoded protein is CASNPGRDITDTQYF.

V usage is TRBV7-3 and J usage is TRBJ2-2, with 12 bases matching TRBD2. Germline CDR1 is SGHTA and CDR2 is FQGTGA. With V trimmed by 0 bases and J by 4 bases, 3 bases remained unmatched. The CDR3 sequence is 17 residues long. The CDR3 bases are TGTGCCAGCAGCTTAACACTAGCGGGAGGCAGCACCGGGGAGCTGTTTTTT. Translation gives CASSLTLAGGSTGELFF. The entire variable domain, with the rest obtained from reference TRBV7-3 and TRBJ2-2, is as follows: GAGVSQTPSNKVTEKGKYVELRCDPISGHTALYWYRQSLGQGPEFLIYFQGTGAADDSGLPNDRFFAVRPEGSVSTLKIQRTERGDSAVYLCASSLTLAGGSTGELFFGEGSRLTVL.

This clonotype was picked up many times. The V gene is TRBV6-4, the J gene TRBJ2-7; no definite D call. V lost 4 bases to trimming and J lost 6 bases, with 13 bases between them. The CDR3 spans 13 residues. Germline V gives CDR1 MRHNA, CDR2 SNTAGT. CDR3 in DNA: TGTGCCAGCAGTGTGACGTCGAACAGCGAGCAGTACTTC. This codes for CASSVTSNSEQYF.

This clonotype was seen repeatedly, ten times or more. The chain recombines TRBV5-1 with TRBJ2-6; D assignment may be TRBD1 or TRBD2 (5 bases each). Per germline, CDR1 SGHRS and CDR2 YFSETQ. This CDR3 is 16 amino acids long. V gave up 0 bases and J gave up 0 bases, with 7 bases separating them. The CDR3 spells CASSLVGGSGANVLTF. The CDR3 region has the DNA TGCGCCAGCAGCTTGGTTGGGGGCTCTGGGGCCAACGTCCTGACTTTC.

This clonotype was recorded at least ten times. The chain is built from TRBV10-2 and TRBJ2-5; D gene unclear. Deletions cut 8 bases from V and 2 bases from J, with 18 bases between. Per germline, CDR1 WSHSY and CDR2 SAAADI. The CDR3 has 15 residues. CDR3 nucleotide sequence: TGCGCCAGCCTAGGGATCGACTCGTTTCAAGAGACCCAGTACTTC. Translating it yields CASLGIDSFQETQYF.

The chain employs TRBV21-1 and TRBJ2-7; the table names TRBD1, a call not compared with the DNA. TRBV21-1 is marked as a pseudogene. CDR3 length: 13 amino acids. Written as DNA, the CDR3 is TGTGCCAGTAGACAGGGATATTCCTACGAGCAGTACTTC. It is translated as CASRQGYSYEQYF.

Many counts were recorded for this clonotype. The rearrangement links TRBV9 to TRBJ2-2; no firm D call. CDR3 length: 14 residues. V lost 0 bases to trimming and J lost 8 bases, with 11 bases between them. The germline CDR1 and CDR2 sequences are SGDLS and YYNGEE. Written as DNA, the CDR3 is TGTGCCAGCAGCGTAGTTCACCGGTCGGGGGAGCTGTTTTTT. Its protein is CASSVVHRSGELFF.

This clonotype occurred many times. The chain links TRBV20-1 to TRBJ1-3; no clear D gene. Germline V lookup: CDR1 DFQATT, CDR2 SNEGSKA (reference sequence). The CDR3 has 11 residues. Trimming left V 1 base short and J 7 bases short, with 5 bases between. This CDR3 is CSARARNTIYF. CDR3 sequence (DNA): TGCAGTGCTAGAGCACGGAACACCATATATTTT.

Many counts were recorded for this clonotype. The gene calls are TRBV5-1 and TRBJ1-1, with D possibly matching TRBD1 (5 bases). V lost 4 bases and J 1 base, leaving 20 bases between the germline ends. Germline CDR1 is SGHRS and CDR2 is YFSETQ. This CDR3 is built from 17 residues. The CDR3 sequence is CASSPGRRDRSNTEAFF. CDR3 DNA: TGCGCCAGCAGCCCCGGTAGAAGGGACCGTTCGAACACTGAAGCTTTCTTT.

V usage is TRBV5-1 and J usage is TRBJ2-1; D gene unclear. V lost 1 base to trimming and J lost 7 bases, with 6 bases between them. The CDR3 contains 12 residues. CDR1 and CDR2 from the germline V gene are SGHRS and YFSETQ. CDR3 bases: TGCGCCAGCAGCTTGTATTTGAATGAGCAGTTCTTC. This translates into CASSLYLNEQFF.

This clonotype was detected a few times. The V and J genes are TRBV4-1 and TRBJ2-1; D may correspond to TRBD1 or TRBD2 (6 bases each). The germline V gene has CDR1 MGHRA and CDR2 YSYEKL. CDR3 length: 15 residues. Trimming pared 1 base from V and 0 bases from J, leaving 7 bases between. The CDR3 reads CASSQGGASYNEQFF. The CDR3 nucleotides read TGCGCCAGCAGCCAAGGGGGGGCCTCCTACAATGAGCAGTTCTTC.

This clonotype has a handful of counts. The J gene is TRBJ2-1, the V gene TRBV6-5; 10 bases are shared with TRBD2. The CDR3 is 17 amino acids. Germline trimming cut 2 bases from V and 2 bases from J; bases unmatched to any gene: 6. Germline V gene sequence: CDR1 MNHEY, CDR2 SVGAGI. CDR3 sequence reads: CASSYGLAGEPYNEQFF. CDR3 nucleotide sequence: TGTGCCAGCAGTTACGGGCTAGCGGGAGAACCCTACAATGAGCAGTTCTTC.